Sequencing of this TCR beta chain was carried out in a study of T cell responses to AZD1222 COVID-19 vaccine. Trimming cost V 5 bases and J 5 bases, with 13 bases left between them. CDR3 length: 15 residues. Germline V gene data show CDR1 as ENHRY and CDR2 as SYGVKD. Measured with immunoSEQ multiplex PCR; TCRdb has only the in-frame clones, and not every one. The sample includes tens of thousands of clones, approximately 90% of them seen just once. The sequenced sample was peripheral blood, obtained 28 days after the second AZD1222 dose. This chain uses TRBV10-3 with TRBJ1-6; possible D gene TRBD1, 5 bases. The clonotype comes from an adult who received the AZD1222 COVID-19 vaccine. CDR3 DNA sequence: TGTGCCATCAGTCTCTCGGGACTGAATAATTCACCCCTCCACTTT. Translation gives CAISLSGLNNSPLHF.